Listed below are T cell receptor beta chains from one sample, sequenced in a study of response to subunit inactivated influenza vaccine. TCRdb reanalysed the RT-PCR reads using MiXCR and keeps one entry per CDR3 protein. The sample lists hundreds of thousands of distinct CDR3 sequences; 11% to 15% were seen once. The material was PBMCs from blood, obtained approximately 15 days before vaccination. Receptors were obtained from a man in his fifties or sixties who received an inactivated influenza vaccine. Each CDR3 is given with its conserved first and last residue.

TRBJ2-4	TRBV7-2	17	CASSLLGLAVAKNIQYF
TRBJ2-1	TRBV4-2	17	CASSHPEEGLAVYEQFF
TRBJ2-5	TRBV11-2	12	CASSILGETQYF
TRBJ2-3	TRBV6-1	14	CASSKGGSADTQYF
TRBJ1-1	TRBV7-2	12	CASSVTGFGAFF
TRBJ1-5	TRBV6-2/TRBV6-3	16	CASSYLHILTGKPQHF
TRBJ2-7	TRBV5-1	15	CASSLTGQGGYEQYF
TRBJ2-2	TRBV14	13	CASSRWGTGELFF
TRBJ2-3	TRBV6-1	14	CASVSTERTDTQYF
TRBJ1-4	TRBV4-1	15	CASSQVPGASEIVFF
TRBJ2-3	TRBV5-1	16	CASSIRTGGSADTQYF
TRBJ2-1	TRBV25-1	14	CASSLDGLYNEQFF
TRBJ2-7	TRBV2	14	CASGGGGSSYEQYF
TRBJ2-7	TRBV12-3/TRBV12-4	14	CASSLGQATYEQYF
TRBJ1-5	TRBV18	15	CASSIGTGSRQPQHF
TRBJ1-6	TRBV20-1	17	CSARDGESGTDNSPLHF
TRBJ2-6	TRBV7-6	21	CASSSLPETGLLISGANVLTF
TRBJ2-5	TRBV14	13	CASSPSIWETQYF
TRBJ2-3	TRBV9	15	CASTLNGAHTDTQYF
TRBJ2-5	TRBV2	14	CASRGSGRAETQYF
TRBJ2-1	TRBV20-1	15	CSARDGGTLYNEQFF